Below, one TCR beta chain is given with its context. The data were taken from a study of lymphopenia after photon versus proton radiotherapy. The repertoire was sequenced with immunoSEQ multiplex PCR; TCRdb's copy has only in-frame clones and lacks some. This sample yields 55,000 to 75,000 clones, of which roughly 91% are seen a single time; approximately 2.9% belongs to the top ten. Trimming left V 2 bases short and J 2 bases short, with 12 bases between. The length of the CDR3 is 15 residues. Germline V gives CDR1 SGHTA, CDR2 FQGTGA. Sample: peripheral blood, taken from a patient treated with photon-based radiotherapy. This chain connects TRBV7-3 to TRBJ2-5; D may be TRBD1 (6 bases). The receptor was isolated from a woman in her sixties or seventies with pancreatic cancer. Here the CDR3 DNA reads TGTGCCAGCAGCTTATCCGGGACAAAGCAAGAGACCCAGTACTTC. Its protein is CASSLSGTKQETQYF.